This TCR beta chain comes out of a study of OX40 agonist ivuxolimab in advanced cancers. CDR1 is SGHRS and CDR2 is YFSETQ in the germline V gene. This CDR3 has 12 residues. V lost 3 bases, J lost 9 bases, and 4 bases stayed unmatched. Sequenced by immunoSEQ multiplex PCR; TCRdb stores in-frame clones only, minus some. The sample consists of 49,000 or so clones, roughly 88% of them appearing once. The chain recombines TRBV5-1 with TRBJ2-7, with 9 bases aligning to TRBD1. The origin of this receptor is an adult with an advanced solid tumor such as melanoma, head and neck, liver or kidney cancer. This specimen consisted of CD4+ or CD8+ T cells sorted from blood, obtained in a trial of the OX40 agonist ivuxolimab. Here the CDR3 reads CASSSGQGLQYF. For the CDR3, the DNA is TGCGCCAGCAGCTCCGGACAGGGGTTGCAGTACTTC. The whole variable domain, filled in from reference TRBV5-1 and TRBJ2-7, reads KAGVTQTPRYLIKTRGQQVTLSCSPISGHRSVSWYQQTPGQGLQFLFEYFSETQRNKGNFPGRFSGRQFSNSRSEMNVSTLELGDSALYLCASSSGQGLQYFGPGTRLTVT.